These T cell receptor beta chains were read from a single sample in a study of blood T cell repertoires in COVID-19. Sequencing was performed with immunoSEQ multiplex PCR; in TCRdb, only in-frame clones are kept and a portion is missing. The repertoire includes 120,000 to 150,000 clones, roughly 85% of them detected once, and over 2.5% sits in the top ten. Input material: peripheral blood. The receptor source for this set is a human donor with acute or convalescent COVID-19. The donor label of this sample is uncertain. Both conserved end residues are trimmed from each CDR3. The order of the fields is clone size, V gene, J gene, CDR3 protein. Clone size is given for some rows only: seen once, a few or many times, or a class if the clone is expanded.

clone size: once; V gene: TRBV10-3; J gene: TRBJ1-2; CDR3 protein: AISEGWGQGNYGYT
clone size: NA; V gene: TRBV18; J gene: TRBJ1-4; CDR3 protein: ASSPQGGLGEKLF
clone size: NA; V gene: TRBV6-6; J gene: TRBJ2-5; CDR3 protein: ASSYLAAQETQY
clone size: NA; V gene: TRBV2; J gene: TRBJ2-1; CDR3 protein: ASSSTWGLAGSNEQF
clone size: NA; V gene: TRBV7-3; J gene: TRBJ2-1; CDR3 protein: ASSKTGTSGSNEQF
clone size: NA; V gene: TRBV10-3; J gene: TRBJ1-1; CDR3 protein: AISSGDSTEAF
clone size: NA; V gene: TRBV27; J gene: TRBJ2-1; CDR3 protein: ASSLWASAGGRNEQF
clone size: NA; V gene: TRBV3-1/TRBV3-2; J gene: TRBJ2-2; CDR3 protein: ASSQFTGVGGELF
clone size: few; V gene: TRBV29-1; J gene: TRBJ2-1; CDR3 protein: SVEAGGYNEQF
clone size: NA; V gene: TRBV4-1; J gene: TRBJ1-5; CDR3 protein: ASSQAGTGINQPQH
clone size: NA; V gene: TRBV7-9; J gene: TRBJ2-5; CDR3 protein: ASSLTSGGAETQY
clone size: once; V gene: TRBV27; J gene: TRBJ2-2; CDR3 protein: ASSLAGQGGGAGELF
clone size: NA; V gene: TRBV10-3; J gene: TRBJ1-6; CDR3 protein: AISASGTVSLRLSPLH
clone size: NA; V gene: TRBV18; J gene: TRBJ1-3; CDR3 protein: ASSPGADGNTIY
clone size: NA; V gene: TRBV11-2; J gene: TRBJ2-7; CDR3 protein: ASSLAVGPYEQY
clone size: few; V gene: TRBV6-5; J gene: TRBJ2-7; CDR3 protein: ASINSGGGYEQY